These 32 T cell receptor beta chains came from one sample sequenced in a study of identical twins. One entry per CDR3 protein, called by TCRdb with MiXCR from the 5' RACE reads. The table has fewer than 350,000 distinct CDR3 sequences, 8% to 9% seen once. The sample was also reused in another study, on yellow fever vaccine responses in identical twins.

Sequencing was performed on memory (CD45RO+) T cells sorted from blood. The receptors were sampled from a woman between 18 and 29 years old in good health.

The V call is TRBV20-1, the J call TRBJ2-1, with D perhaps being TRBD1 or TRBD2 (5 bases each). The CDR3 totals 15 residues. Germline lookup yields CDR1 DFQATT and CDR2 SNEGSKA (reference sequence). The CDR3 DNA sequence: TGCAGCGGGGCCCAGGCAGCGTTACGCTACAATGAGCAGTTCTTC. It is translated as CSGAQAALRYNEQFF.

This clonotype showed up just a few times. V gene TRBV7-9 combines with J gene TRBJ2-3; TRBD1 agrees at 7 bases. Germline V gene sequence: CDR1 SEHNR, CDR2 FQNEAQ (reference sequence). V lost 5 bases, J lost 8 bases, and 4 bases stayed unmatched. The CDR3 runs 12 residues. CDR3 bases: TGTGCCAGCAGCGGGACAGAGGGTACGCAGTATTTT. Protein: CASSGTEGTQYF.

The sample holds a few counts of this clonotype. The chain has TRBV6-1 and TRBJ2-5, with 7 positions matching TRBD1. The CDR3 runs 16 residues. J was trimmed by 2 bases and V by 2 bases; bases with no gene match: 8. The germline V gene has CDR1 MNHNS and CDR2 SASEGT. This chain's CDR3 is CASSEPRTGIQETQYF. The CDR3 DNA reads as TGTGCCAGCAGTGAACCTCGGACAGGAATACAAGAGACCCAGTACTTC.

There are a few counts of this clonotype. The V call is TRBV2, the J call TRBJ2-2, with D possibly being TRBD1 or TRBD2 (5 bases each). This CDR3 has 13 residues. Germline loops: CDR1 SNHLY, CDR2 FYNNEI. V was shortened by 6 bases and J by 3 bases, with 8 bases between the two germline ends. The DNA of the CDR3 is TGTGCCAGCAGAGGGACCGACACCGGGGAGCTGTTTTTT. Its translation is CASRGTDTGELFF.

The rearrangement joins TRBV7-9 to TRBJ1-1; D may be TRBD1 (5 bases). The CDR3 totals 14 residues. Per the germline V gene, CDR1 is SEHNR and CDR2 is FQNEAQ (reference sequence). The ends were cut back, 7 bases at V and 3 bases at J, with 15 bases in the middle. The CDR3 coding sequence is TGTGCCAGCACCCCAAATGGGGGGTACACTGAAGCTTTCTTT. It is translated as CASTPNGGYTEAFF.

The rearrangement uses TRBV5-1 and TRBJ2-1; 10 bases line up with TRBD1. Trimming at V came to 5 bases and at J to 7 bases, leaving 12 bases not matched to a gene. CDR1 and CDR2 (germline): SGHRS, YFSETQ. The CDR3 runs 16 residues. CDR3 DNA: TGCGCCAGCAGAAGAGGGGTGACAGGGGGCGTAAATGAGCAGTTCTTC. Translating gives CASRRGVTGGVNEQFF.

Here the CDR3 DNA reads TGTGCCAGCAGTGAACCCGGCGGGGGACCCTTCACCGGGGAGCTGTTTTTT. Translating gives CASSEPGGGPFTGELFF. This chain connects TRBV25-1 to TRBJ2-2; TRBD2 aligns across 7 bases. CDR1 and CDR2 (germline): MGHDK, SYGVNS. The CDR3 is 17 amino acids. The V gene end was trimmed by 2 bases and the J gene end by 4 bases; junction bases not matched to a gene: 10.

This clonotype was counted only a few times. J is TRBJ1-1 and V is TRBV27, with D uncertain. This CDR3 has 15 amino acids. Trimming stripped 6 bases from V and 4 bases from J, with 18 bases between. Germline assignment: CDR1 MNHEY and CDR2 SMNVEV (reference sequence). This CDR3 is CASRPSTTLFTEAFF. For the CDR3, the DNA is TGTGCCAGCAGGCCCTCGACGACACTTTTCACTGAAGCTTTCTTT.

A few counts support this clonotype. The chain uses TRBV5-1 and TRBJ2-3, with a weak D call TRBD2 (5 bases). CDR3 length: 15 amino acids. Looked up from germline, CDR1 is SGHRS and CDR2 is YFSETQ. Trimming pared 2 bases from V and 2 bases from J, leaving 12 bases between. CDR3 residues: CASSFRAESTDTQYF. The DNA for the CDR3 is TGCGCCAGCAGCTTTAGAGCGGAGTCCACAGATACGCAGTATTTT.

This clonotype was seen at least ten times. CDR3 region: CATSRRDTGNGELFF. The CDR3 nucleotides are TGTGCCACCAGCAGGAGGGACACCGGTAACGGGGAGCTGTTTTTT. The chain employs TRBV15 and TRBJ2-2; D may be TRBD1 (6 bases). The CDR3 has 15 amino acids. Germline V lookup: CDR1 LNHNV, CDR2 YYDKDF (reference sequence). The V end was cut by 3 bases, the J end by 7 bases, with 15 bases between.

The V call is TRBV28, the J call TRBJ1-1; the D is unclear. Trimming took 4 bases from V and 1 from J, leaving 7 bases between them. CDR1 is MDHEN and CDR2 is SYDVKM in the germline V gene. The CDR3 spans 13 residues. The chain's CDR3 is CASSSPGNTEAFF. The CDR3 bases are TGTGCCAGCAGTTCTCCGGGGAACACTGAAGCTTTCTTT. Complete variable domain (other parts from reference TRBV28 and TRBJ1-1): DVKVTQSSRYLVKRTGEKVFLECVQDMDHENMFWYRQDPGLGLRLIYFSYDVKMKEKGDIPEGYSVSREKKERFSLILESASTNQTSMYLCASSSPGNTEAFFGQGTRLTVV.

V is TRBV25-1 and J is TRBJ1-4, with 8 bases lining up with TRBD1. The J segment lost 2 bases and the V segment lost 3 bases, leaving 2 bases of the junction unmatched. The CDR3 runs 15 residues. Germline assignment: CDR1 MGHDK and CDR2 SYGVNS. The CDR3 region has the DNA TGTGCCAGCAGTGATAACAGGGGGACTAATGAAAAACTGTTTTTT. Translated: CASSDNRGTNEKLFF.

The chain recombines TRBV7-8 with TRBJ2-1, with D possibly called TRBD1 or TRBD2 (5 bases each). Per germline, CDR1 SGHVS and CDR2 FQNEAQ. V lost 1 base to trimming and J lost 2 bases, with 15 bases between them. The CDR3 consists of 17 residues. The CDR3 spells CASSLGGASTAYNEQFF. The CDR3 DNA reads TGTGCCAGCAGCTTAGGAGGGGCTTCCACCGCCTACAATGAGCAGTTCTTC.

This clonotype appeared a few times. This chain connects TRBV4-2 to TRBJ2-3; D is perhaps TRBD1 or TRBD2 (6 bases each). Trimming cost V 0 bases and J 11 bases, with 9 bases left between them. CDR3 size: 12 residues. Germline CDR1 and CDR2: LGHNA and YNFKEQ. CDR3 protein: CASSQEEGGQYF. In DNA form, the CDR3 reads TGTGCCAGCAGCCAAGAGGAGGGGGGGCAGTATTTT.

The chain carries TRBV5-1 and TRBJ2-3; maybe TRBD1 (7 bases). The CDR3 extends over 16 amino acids. The V gene's germline CDR1 is SGHRS and CDR2 YFSETQ. V was cut by 0 bases and J by 1 base, with 12 bases left in between. CDR3 amino acids: CASSLEGRGGTDTQYF. The CDR3 DNA follows: TGCGCCAGCAGCTTGGAGGGCAGGGGGGGCACAGATACGCAGTATTTT.

A few counts support this clonotype. V gene TRBV12-5 combines with J gene TRBJ1-2, with 8 bases lining up with TRBD1. V trimming: 6 bases; J trimming: 7 bases; junction bases outside the gene matches: 7. The CDR3 sequence is 13 residues long. CDR1 LGHNT and CDR2 FRNRAP come from the germline V gene. CDR3 amino acids: CASGQDRVGGYTF. DNA for the CDR3: TGTGCTAGTGGCCAGGACAGGGTGGGTGGCTACACCTTC.

V gene TRBV29-1 combines with J gene TRBJ1-1; no definite D call. CDR3 size: 13 residues. The germline CDR1 and CDR2 sequences are SQVTM and ANQGSEA. The V end lost 5 bases, the J end lost 2 bases, and 12 bases lay between the germline ends. The CDR3 loop is CSVLSQTNTEAFF. The CDR3 DNA reads TGCAGCGTTTTATCACAGACAAACACTGAAGCTTTCTTT.

The table lists this clonotype with many counts. J is TRBJ1-3 and V is TRBV11-2; D uncertain. Trimming removed 3 bases from V and 3 bases from J, with 6 bases in between. The CDR3 spans 13 residues. Germline V gene lookup returns CDR1 SGHAT and CDR2 FQNNGV. CDR3 amino acids: CASSFIDGNTIYF. CDR3 DNA: TGTGCCAGCAGCTTTATCGATGGAAACACCATATATTTT.

CDR3 residues: CATSAGPHNEKLFF. The CDR3 DNA reads TGTGCCACCAGTGCAGGGCCTCATAATGAAAAACTGTTTTTT. The V gene is TRBV24-1, the J gene TRBJ1-4; D may be TRBD1 (5 bases). CDR3 length: 14 residues. Trimming removed 5 bases at V and 4 bases at J, with 10 bases between. CDR1 is KGHDR, CDR2 SFDVKD, per germline.

The sample holds one count of this clonotype. The rearrangement uses TRBV20-1 and TRBJ2-1; 11 bases are a match to TRBD2. The CDR3 sequence is 20 residues long. V shed 5 bases and J 0 bases; nucleotides not matched to a gene: 18. The V gene's germline CDR1 is DFQATT and CDR2 SNEGSKA (reference sequence). DNA for the CDR3: TGCAGTGCTGGGAATACTAGCGGGGGCCCTACCGGCCGCTCCTACAATGAGCAGTTCTTC. As protein: CSAGNTSGGPTGRSYNEQFF.

The chain combines TRBV27 with TRBJ2-1, with 11 bases aligning to TRBD2. The trim removed 2 bases at V and 12 bases at J, leaving 6 bases unmatched. The CDR3 has 14 amino acids. Germline-derived CDR1 and CDR2 are MNHEY and SMNVEV (reference sequence). CDR3 coding DNA: TGTGCCAGCAGTTTAGGCGGTAGCGGGAGGGGGCAGTTCTTC. This codes for CASSLGGSGRGQFF.

The rearrangement links TRBV6-5 to TRBJ2-1, with D possibly TRBD2 on 6 matching bases. CDR1 is MNHEY and CDR2 is SVGAGI in the germline V gene. The ends were cut back, 2 bases at V and 7 bases at J, with 18 bases in the middle. This CDR3 is built from 16 residues. The CDR3 DNA reads TGTGCCAGCAGTTACCCGAAAGGCGGGATACCGAATGAGCAGTTCTTC. It codes for CASSYPKGGIPNEQFF.

The J gene is TRBJ1-5, the V gene TRBV10-1, with unresolved D. The CDR3 extends over 13 amino acids. The germline V gene has CDR1 WNHNN and CDR2 SYGVQD (reference sequence). V was cut by 0 bases and J by 6 bases, with 6 bases left in between. The CDR3 loop is CASSESPSQPQHF. The CDR3 DNA reads TGCGCCAGCAGTGAGTCCCCAAGTCAGCCCCAGCATTTT.

The V gene is TRBV5-6, the J gene TRBJ2-5; D possibly corresponds to TRBD2 (5 bases). Trimming took off 4 bases at V and 5 bases at J, with 15 bases between the two ends. CDR3 length: 14 amino acids. Per germline, CDR1 SGHDT and CDR2 YYEEEE. In DNA, the CDR3 is TGTGCCAGCAGCCCAATAATGCCGGGGGAGACCCAGTACTTC. It specifies CASSPIMPGETQYF.

This clonotype was counted ten times or more. This chain connects TRBV9 to TRBJ2-3, with D possibly matching TRBD2 (5 bases). Between the trimmed V and J ends, which lost 0 bases and 4 bases, there was a span of 15 bases. Germline V lookup: CDR1 SGDLS, CDR2 YYNGEE. The CDR3 contains 16 residues. CDR3 in DNA: TGTGCCAGCAGCGTAGCTCCCGGGGAACGGGCAGATACGCAGTATTTT. Translating gives CASSVAPGERADTQYF.

This clonotype was seen ten or more times. The chain is built from TRBV12-3 or TRBV12-4 and TRBJ1-1, with D possibly matching TRBD1 (6 bases). This CDR3 has 15 amino acids. Trimming cost V 2 bases and J 2 bases, with 12 bases left between them. The CDR3 protein is CASSLRAGVNTEAFF. In DNA form, the CDR3 reads TGTGCCAGCAGTTTACGGGCAGGGGTCAACACTGAAGCTTTCTTT.

This clonotype was detected a few times. V is TRBV24-1 and J is TRBJ2-1; 11 bases agree with TRBD1. Germline CDR1 and CDR2: KGHDR and SFDVKD. The CDR3 is 16 amino acids. V dropped 4 bases and J dropped 7; count of bases not matched to a gene: 8. The CDR3 reads CATSDARTGGNNEQFF. As DNA, the CDR3 is TGTGCCACCAGTGACGCTAGGACAGGGGGCAATAATGAGCAGTTCTTC.

In this sample, this clonotype turned up a few times. The J gene is TRBJ2-1, the V gene TRBV24-1, with 12 bases matching TRBD2. This CDR3 comprises 17 residues. The V segment lost 9 bases and the J segment 8 bases; nucleotides outside the gene matches: 16. Per germline, CDR1 KGHDR and CDR2 SFDVKD. The CDR3 DNA sequence: TGTGCCACCGGACTAGCGGGGACACGGGATGGAATTGATGAGCAGTTCTTC. Its protein is CATGLAGTRDGIDEQFF.

The chain has TRBV5-5 and TRBJ2-6, with D perhaps TRBD1 (6 bases). Trimming removed 3 bases at V and 8 bases at J, with 18 bases between. The CDR3 is 16 residues long. Germline V gene data show CDR1 as SGHKS and CDR2 as YYEKEE (reference sequence). As DNA, the CDR3 is TGTGCCAGCAGCTACACATCGACAGGTACAACCAACGTCCTGACTTTC. It encodes CASSYTSTGTTNVLTF.

This clonotype was found a few times. This rearrangement joins TRBV6-5 to TRBJ2-6; D is possibly TRBD2 (5 bases). The CDR3 loop spans 15 amino acids. V lost 2 bases, J lost 2 bases, and 7 bases lay in between. Germline V gene lookup returns CDR1 MNHEY and CDR2 SVGAGI. CDR3 DNA: TGTGCCAGCAGTTACCGGGGAACTGGGGCCAACGTCCTGACTTTC. Translated: CASSYRGTGANVLTF.

This clonotype showed up many times. This chain connects TRBV5-1 to TRBJ2-2; D is unclear. CDR1 and CDR2 from the germline V gene are SGHRS and YFSETQ. The CDR3 spans 14 residues. V was shortened by 4 bases and J by 0 bases, with 7 bases between the two germline ends. Written as DNA, the CDR3 is TGCGCCAGCAGCACGACAACGAACACCGGGGAGCTGTTTTTT. It is translated as CASSTTTNTGELFF.

This clonotype was picked up a small number of times. The chain joins TRBV7-9 to TRBJ2-4; D is unresolved. The ends were cut back, 9 bases at V and 1 base at J, with 10 bases in the middle. Germline V CDR1 and CDR2: SEHNR, FQNEAQ (reference sequence). The CDR3 runs to 13 residues. The CDR3: CASKSLAKNIQYF. CDR3 nucleotides: TGTGCCAGTAAAAGTTTGGCCAAAAACATTCAGTACTTC.